This T cell receptor beta chain comes out of a study of blood T cell repertoires in COVID-19. Study context: Specimens from acute and convalescent COVID-19 originated in the United States, Italy and Spain.

Ten or more counts support this clone. Using immunoSEQ multiplex PCR, the repertoire was profiled, and TCRdb retains in-frame clones only, with some absent. The table records a few hundred thousand clones, around nine tenths of them present only once. The germline V gene has CDR1 SQVTM and CDR2 ANQGSEA. The ends were cut back, 3 bases at V and 4 bases at J, with 15 bases in the middle. The CDR3 covers 14 residues. The specimen was peripheral blood. The origin of this receptor is a man younger than 30 with active or convalescent COVID-19. V and J are TRBV29-1 and TRBJ1-1; D is perhaps TRBD1 (6 bases). Here the CDR3 reads CSVDPPGTITEAFF. CDR3 sequence (DNA): TGCAGCGTTGATCCCCCGGGGACAATCACTGAAGCTTTCTTT. The variable domain in full, completed from reference TRBV29-1 and TRBJ1-1, reads SAVISQKPSRDICQRGTSLTIQCQVDSQVTMMFWYRQQPGQSLTLIATANQGSEATYESGFVIDKFPISRPNLTFSTLTVSNMSPEDSSIYLCSVDPPGTITEAFFGQGTRLTVV.